What follows are 31 T cell receptor beta chains derived from one specimen sequenced in a study of blood T cell repertoires in COVID-19. TCRdb keeps only in-frame clones here, not all; method: immunoSEQ multiplex PCR. This table holds some 150,000 clones, around nine tenths found once. The sample consisted of peripheral blood. Receptors originate from a human donor in a cohort sampled during active COVID-19.

V and J are TRBV5-4 and TRBJ2-7; 10 nucleotides match TRBD1. With 4 bases clipped from V and 2 bases from J, the junction kept 3 bases outside the gene matches. Germline V gene lookup returns CDR1 SGHNT and CDR2 YYREEE (reference sequence). The CDR3 is made up of 14 amino acids. Written as DNA, the CDR3 is TGTGCCAGCAGCCGGGACAGGGGAACCTACGAGCAGTACTTC. Translation gives CASSRDRGTYEQYF.

V and J are TRBV5-1 and TRBJ2-2, with D hard to call. Germline CDR1 SGHRS, CDR2 YFSETQ. V was shortened by 1 base and J by 7 bases, with 11 bases between the two germline ends. This CDR3 has 14 amino acids. This chain's CDR3 is CASSLYIGSGELFF. The CDR3 coding sequence is TGCGCCAGCAGCTTGTATATCGGTAGCGGGGAGCTGTTTTTT.

This sequence joins TRBV13 and TRBJ1-1; D is unclear. Germline CDR1 PRHDT, CDR2 FYEKMQ (reference sequence). The CDR3 consists of 12 residues. The germline V and J ends were trimmed by 0 bases and 10 bases, with 9 bases remaining between them. CDR3 region: CASSLGIARAFF. CDR3 in DNA: TGTGCCAGCAGCTTAGGCATAGCGCGAGCTTTCTTT.

CDR3 bases: TGCGCCAGCAGCTTGCAGGGACAGGGGAGCGCCGGGGAGCTGTTTTTT. The encoded protein is CASSLQGQGSAGELFF. The V call is TRBV5-1, the J call TRBJ2-2; 10 bases agree with TRBD1. V lost 1 base and J lost 6; bases outside the gene matches: 6. The CDR3 runs 16 residues. In germline, CDR1 is SGHRS, CDR2 YFSETQ.

This rearrangement joins TRBV5-6 to TRBJ2-7; TRBD1 agrees at 10 bases. This CDR3 is 15 amino acids long. Germline V gene data show CDR1 as SGHDT and CDR2 as YYEEEE. V gave up 3 bases and J gave up 3 bases; unmatched junction bases: 6. In nucleotides, the CDR3 is TGTGCCAGCAGCTCCGGGACAGGGGTCAACTACGAGCAGTACTTC. Its translation is CASSSGTGVNYEQYF.

The chain combines TRBV7-6 with TRBJ1-1, with 7 positions matching TRBD1. V gave up 5 bases and J gave up 3 bases; unmatched junction bases: 6. CDR3 length: 14 residues. The germline V gene encodes CDR1 SGHVS and CDR2 FNYEAQ. The CDR3 region has the DNA TGTGCCAGCAGCCGGGACAGTTGGGACACTGAAGCTTTCTTT. Translated: CASSRDSWDTEAFF.

The chain has TRBV10-3 and TRBJ2-3, with 9 bases lining up with TRBD2. CDR1 and CDR2 (germline): ENHRY, SYGVKD. V trimming: 2 bases; J trimming: 6 bases; junction bases outside the gene matches: 6. This CDR3 has 15 amino acids. In DNA, the CDR3 is TGTGCCATCAGTGAGAGGTCTAGCGGGGCGGATACGCAGTATTTT. It codes for CAISERSSGADTQYF.

The chain couples TRBV16 to TRBJ1-5; the D is unclear. V gave up 4 bases and J gave up 1 base, with 17 bases separating them. The CDR3 consists of 17 residues. Germline CDR1 reads KGHSY; CDR2 reads FQNENV. The CDR3 sequence: CASSRNLGVRSNQPQHF. The CDR3 nucleotides read TGTGCCAGCAGCCGAAACCTCGGGGTTCGCAGCAATCAGCCCCAGCATTTT.

This chain links TRBV4-1 with TRBJ2-7, with 9 bases aligning to TRBD1. J gave up 8 bases and V 1 base, and 21 bases lay outside the gene matches. CDR1 MGHRA and CDR2 YSYEKL come from the germline V gene. The CDR3 extends over 19 amino acids. CDR3 nucleotide sequence: TGCGCCAGCAGCCAAGTCGGAGTCGGGCAACGGGGACAGGGCCGAAAGCAGTACTTC. Residues: CASSQVGVGQRGQGRKQYF.

On this clone itself: The identical CDR3 is also encoded by other nucleotide sequences in the sample. The chain recombines TRBV6-5 with TRBJ2-3, with D possibly TRBD1 on 6 matching bases. Looked up from germline, CDR1 is MNHEY and CDR2 is SVGAGI. V lost 6 bases and J lost 2, with 12 bases in between. The CDR3 extends over 14 amino acids. CDR3 bases: TGTGCCAGCAGCCGAGGGGGATTCACAGATACGCAGTATTTT. This gives the protein CASSRGGFTDTQYF.

This clone was seen a handful of times. The chain has TRBV20-1 and TRBJ2-1; 12 bases fit TRBD2. The CDR3 loop spans 15 amino acids. Germline CDR1 and CDR2: DFQATT and SNEGSKA (reference sequence). Unmatched junction bases numbered 7, after V lost 3 bases and J lost 7 bases. CDR3 sequence: CSASPASGGANEQFF. The CDR3 nucleotides read TGCAGTGCTAGTCCGGCTAGCGGGGGGGCAAATGAGCAGTTCTTC.

V gene TRBV5-1 combines with J gene TRBJ1-5; D is unclear. V was clipped by 0 bases and J by 6 bases, with 13 bases between them. The germline gives CDR1 SGHRS, CDR2 YFSETQ. The CDR3 spans 15 residues. The CDR3 here is CASSLDSRQSQPQHF. The CDR3, as DNA: TGCGCCAGCAGCTTGGATAGCCGGCAAAGTCAGCCCCAGCATTTT.

This clone was seen more than once but under ten times. The chain couples TRBV19 to TRBJ1-5; D gene unclear. Germline CDR1 LNHDA, CDR2 SQIVND (reference sequence). This CDR3 is 14 amino acids long. Trimming stripped 2 bases from V and 3 bases from J, with 8 bases between. CDR3 amino acids: CASSISGFNQPQHF. DNA of the CDR3: TGTGCCAGTAGTATATCAGGTTTCAATCAGCCCCAGCATTTT.

J is TRBJ1-2 and V is TRBV19; TRBD1 agrees at 8 bases. The CDR3 extends over 14 amino acids. From germline, CDR1 is LNHDA and CDR2 SQIVND (reference sequence). Trimming at V came to 5 bases and at J to 8 bases, leaving 10 bases not matched to a gene. The CDR3 coding sequence is TGTGCCAGTAGTGCCCGACAGGGGCCGGGGGGCTACACCTTC. It translates to CASSARQGPGGYTF.

The chain has TRBV7-2 and TRBJ1-1; 8 positions match TRBD1. CDR3 size: 15 residues. Germline CDR1 reads SGHTA; CDR2 reads FQGNSA. V trimming: 5 bases; J trimming: 1 base; junction bases outside the gene matches: 6. The CDR3 sequence: CASSLQGATNTEAFF. In nucleotides, the CDR3 is TGTGCCAGCAGCCTCCAGGGGGCAACGAACACTGAAGCTTTCTTT.

The V and J genes are TRBV7-3 and TRBJ2-1, with 12 bases matching TRBD2. CDR1 and CDR2 from the germline V gene are SGHTA and FQGTGA. The CDR3 is made up of 19 amino acids. The V and J ends lost 1 base and 4 bases, in that order; junction bases with no gene match: 11. The CDR3 sequence is CASSLRGLAGLGPYNEQFF. CDR3 nucleotide sequence: TGTGCCAGCAGCTTAAGGGGACTAGCGGGTTTGGGGCCTTACAATGAGCAGTTCTTC.

The chain employs TRBV2 and TRBJ2-1, with D possibly matching TRBD1 (6 bases). The V end lost 7 bases, the J end lost 2 bases, and 18 bases lay between the germline ends. The germline V gene encodes CDR1 SNHLY and CDR2 FYNNEI. The CDR3 extends over 16 amino acids. The CDR3 protein is CASKLLQGSPYNEQFF. CDR3 in DNA: TGTGCCAGCAAGCTGTTACAGGGCTCACCCTACAATGAGCAGTTCTTC.

The chain employs TRBV30 and TRBJ2-3; D call uncertain. V gave up 6 bases and J gave up 2 bases, with 12 bases separating them. CDR1 is GTSNPN and CDR2 is SVGIG in the germline V gene (reference sequence). The CDR3 consists of 13 residues. In DNA form, the CDR3 reads TGTGCCTGCTCAATGGCCCTCACAGATACGCAGTATTTT. This codes for CACSMALTDTQYF. The variable domain in full, with the rest retrieved from reference TRBV30 and TRBJ2-3, is SQTIHQWPATLVQPVGSPLSLECTVEGTSNPNLYWYRQAAGRGLQLLFYSVGIGQISSEVPQNLSASRPQDRQFILSSKKLLLSDSGFYLCACSMALTDTQYFGPGTRLTVL.

The genes are TRBV30 and TRBJ1-2; a weak D match, TRBD1 (6 bases). The V gene's germline CDR1 is GTSNPN and CDR2 SVGIG (reference sequence). The CDR3 covers 14 residues. Trimming shortened V by 0 bases and J by 8 bases, and 16 bases separated the two germline ends. This CDR3 reads CAWSVIGRGAGYTF. CDR3 coding DNA: TGTGCCTGGAGTGTAATCGGCAGGGGTGCGGGCTACACCTTC. Full variable domain (rest looked up from reference TRBV30 and TRBJ1-2): SQTIHQWPATLVQPVGSPLSLECTVEGTSNPNLYWYRQAAGRGLQLLFYSVGIGQISSEVPQNLSASRPQDRQFILSSKKLLLSDSGFYLCAWSVIGRGAGYTFGSGTRLTVV.

The chain is built from TRBV30 and TRBJ1-1; 8 bases are shared with TRBD1. CDR1 and CDR2 from the germline V gene are GTSNPN and SVGIG (reference sequence). V trimming: 2 bases; J trimming: 3 bases; junction bases outside the gene matches: 5. CDR3 length equals 14 residues. The CDR3 DNA reads as TGTGCCTGGAGTAAACAGGGGGAGGACACTGAAGCTTTCTTT. It translates to CAWSKQGEDTEAFF.

The chain uses TRBV19 and TRBJ2-3; D may be TRBD1 (6 bases). CDR3 length: 16 residues. Per the germline V gene, CDR1 is LNHDA and CDR2 is SQIVND (reference sequence). V was cut by 1 base and J by 1 base, with 12 bases left in between. CDR3 loop: CASSIGQGYGTDTQYF. CDR3 nucleotides: TGTGCCAGTAGTATAGGTCAGGGGTATGGCACAGATACGCAGTATTTT.

This chain uses TRBV4-1 with TRBJ1-1; D gene uncertain. V dropped 1 base and J dropped 0 bases, with 9 bases sitting between them. The germline V gene has CDR1 MGHRA and CDR2 YSYEKL. CDR3 length equals 15 residues. The CDR3 DNA reads TGCGCCAGCAGCCAAGTTCGGGAGTTGAACACTGAAGCTTTCTTT. This encodes CASSQVRELNTEAFF.

The CDR3 spells CASSLVSRDGYTF. The CDR3 DNA follows: TGTGCCAGCAGCTTAGTGTCGAGGGATGGCTACACCTTC. J is TRBJ1-2 and V is TRBV7-8; D not certain. V was pared by 1 base and J by 6 bases, with 9 bases between. Germline V gives CDR1 SGHVS, CDR2 FQNEAQ. The CDR3 totals 13 residues.

The rearrangement uses TRBV18 and TRBJ2-5; D may be TRBD1 (5 bases). The CDR3 runs to 13 residues. V was shortened by 1 base and J by 2 bases, with 5 bases between the two germline ends. CDR1 is KGHSH, CDR2 LQKENI, per germline. In DNA, the CDR3 is TGTGCCAGCTCACCACAGGGGCAAGAGACCCAGTACTTC. It translates to CASSPQGQETQYF. Together with reference TRBV18 and TRBJ2-5, the CDR3 gives the full variable domain: NAGVMQNPRHLVRRRGQEARLRCSPMKGHSHVYWYRQLPEEGLKFMVYLQKENIIDESGMPKERFSAEFPKEGPSILRIQQVVRGDSAAYFCASSPQGQETQYFGPGTRLLVL.

The chain carries TRBV12-3 or TRBV12-4 and TRBJ2-3; D is ambiguous. Trimming stripped 4 bases from V and 7 bases from J, with 9 bases between. The CDR3 extends over 12 amino acids. CDR3 sequence (DNA): TGTGCCAGCAGTTCTGGGCCCTATACGCAGTATTTT. This translates into CASSSGPYTQYF.

The chain has TRBV6-6 and TRBJ2-3, with 13 bases that match TRBD2. The CDR3 runs 16 residues. With V trimmed by 6 bases and J by 8 bases, 11 bases remained unmatched. Looked up from germline, CDR1 is MNHNY and CDR2 is SVGAGI (reference sequence). CDR3 nucleotides: TGTGCCAGCAGCCCCGGGACTAGCGGGGAACGGGCTACGCAGTATTTT. It specifies CASSPGTSGERATQYF.

A few counts support this clone. This chain links TRBV2 with TRBJ2-7; 8 bases align to TRBD2. The CDR3 is made up of 14 amino acids. Trimming cost V 4 bases and J 5 bases; bases outside gene matches: 7. Germline CDR1 and CDR2: SNHLY and FYNNEI. The CDR3 region has the DNA TGTGCCAGCAGTGCCCGGGGGGGCAGGGACGAGCAGTACTTC. This translates into CASSARGGRDEQYF.

V is TRBV28 and J is TRBJ1-2, with a tentative D call TRBD1 (5 bases). From germline, CDR1 is MDHEN and CDR2 SYDVKM. The CDR3 runs 13 residues. V was cut by 5 bases and J by 0 bases, with 7 bases left in between. The CDR3 DNA sequence: TGTGCCAGCAGTGCGACAGCTAACTATGGCTACACCTTC. Protein: CASSATANYGYTF.

J is TRBJ1-2 and V is TRBV27; 10 bases match TRBD1. The V segment lost 3 bases and the J segment 6 bases; nucleotides outside the gene matches: 4. Germline values: CDR1 MNHEY, CDR2 SMNVEV (reference sequence). This CDR3 has 14 residues. The CDR3 DNA is TGTGCCAGCAGTTTTATCGGGACAGGGGATGGCTACACCTTC. Translated, it gives CASSFIGTGDGYTF.

The V and J genes are TRBV6-5 and TRBJ2-3, with a tentative D call TRBD1 (6 bases). This CDR3 spans 13 amino acids. V was pared by 5 bases and J by 3 bases, with 9 bases between. Per germline, CDR1 MNHEY and CDR2 SVGAGI. CDR3 coding DNA: TGTGCCAGCAGTCGCAGGGGAACAGATACGCAGTATTTT. Protein product: CASSRRGTDTQYF.

This rearrangement joins TRBV6-5 to TRBJ1-2; 7 positions agree with TRBD1. Germline CDR1 MNHEY, CDR2 SVGAGI. Trimming at V came to 1 base and at J to 4 bases, leaving 6 bases not matched to a gene. This CDR3 has 15 residues. The CDR3 is CASSYLRGRGYGYTF. The DNA for the CDR3 is TGTGCCAGCAGTTACTTGAGGGGGCGAGGCTATGGCTACACCTTC.